Below are 27 T cell receptor beta chains sequenced from a single sample in a study of technical replicates of blood from a few donors. This table comes from immunoSEQ multiplex PCR, and its TCRdb copy is limited to in-frame clones, with some not included. The sample lists almost 90,000 clones; 85% to 95% were seen once. Material for sequencing was T cells isolated from PBMCs. These receptors were obtained from a human donor in good health.

The chain combines TRBV5-1 with TRBJ2-5; 15 bases are a match to TRBD2. Germline V lookup: CDR1 SGHRS, CDR2 YFSETQ. Losses at the gene ends were 4 bases for V and 9 bases for J; bases not matched to a gene: 7. This CDR3 spans 15 amino acids. Here the CDR3 reads CASSVGLAGGEAQYF. DNA for the CDR3: TGCGCCAGCAGCGTAGGACTAGCGGGAGGGGAGGCCCAGTACTTC.

This clone was detected once. The chain recombines TRBV6-5 with TRBJ1-2; 8 bases agree with TRBD1. J was trimmed by 6 bases and V by 2 bases; bases with no gene match: 2. The CDR3 length is 13 residues. Germline assignment: CDR1 MNHEY and CDR2 SVGAGI. The CDR3 DNA reads as TGTGCCAGCAGTTACGGGACAGGTCATGGCTACACCTTC. Translating it yields CASSYGTGHGYTF.

The rearrangement uses TRBV28 and TRBJ1-5; D is perhaps TRBD1 (5 bases). Trimming removed 5 bases at V and 4 bases at J, with 6 bases between. CDR3 size: 12 residues. The germline gives CDR1 MDHEN, CDR2 SYDVKM. The CDR3 DNA sequence: TGTGCCAGCAGTCAGGGAAATCAGCCCCAGCATTTT. The encoded protein is CASSQGNQPQHF.

This rearrangement joins TRBV2 to TRBJ2-3; 7 nucleotides align to TRBD2. V was pared by 10 bases and J by 0 bases, with 7 bases of the junction left unmatched. The CDR3 has 14 amino acids. Looked up from germline, CDR1 is SNHLY and CDR2 is FYNNEI. CDR3 bases: TGTGCCATGCGAACTAGCGAGAGCACAGATACGCAGTATTTT. This sequence encodes CAMRTSESTDTQYF.

This clone showed up just once. This chain uses TRBV7-9 with TRBJ1-1; 7 bases map to TRBD1. Germline-derived CDR1 and CDR2 are SEHNR and FQNEAQ (reference sequence). V lost 5 bases to trimming and J lost 11 bases; unmatched junction nucleotides: 8. CDR3 size: 12 residues. The CDR3 sequence is CASSDGEGAAFF. The CDR3 bases are TGTGCCAGCAGCGATGGAGAGGGGGCGGCTTTCTTT.

The V gene is TRBV18, the J gene TRBJ2-7, with TRBD2 matching over 9 bases. Germline loops: CDR1 KGHSH, CDR2 LQKENI. Trimming took 4 bases from V and 6 from J; bases not matched to a gene: 16. The CDR3 spans 17 residues. This chain's CDR3 is CASSQRVMTSGQFEQYF. Written as DNA, the CDR3 is TGTGCCAGCTCACAGAGGGTCATGACTAGCGGCCAATTCGAGCAGTACTTC. Filled out from reference TRBV18 and TRBJ2-7, the complete variable domain reads NAGVMQNPRHLVRRRGQEARLRCSPMKGHSHVYWYRQLPEEGLKFMVYLQKENIIDESGMPKERFSAEFPKEGPSILRIQQVVRGDSAAYFCASSQRVMTSGQFEQYFGPGTRLTVT.

The chain employs TRBV5-1 and TRBJ2-7, with a weak D call TRBD2 (6 bases). Germline-derived CDR1 and CDR2 are SGHRS and YFSETQ. V was clipped by 3 bases and J by 2 bases, with 15 bases between them. The CDR3 contains 15 residues. CDR3 in amino acids: CASSSRGGPPYEQYF. The CDR3 bases are TGCGCCAGCAGCTCCCGAGGAGGGCCACCCTACGAGCAGTACTTC.

This sequence joins TRBV4-2 and TRBJ2-3; 9 nucleotides line up with TRBD2. The CDR3 is 16 residues long. V gave up 4 bases and J gave up 2 bases; unmatched junction bases: 7. Looked up from germline, CDR1 is LGHNA and CDR2 is YNFKEQ. The CDR3 protein is CASSPTAGGPTDTQYF. For the CDR3, the DNA is TGTGCCAGCAGCCCGACAGCGGGAGGCCCCACAGATACGCAGTATTTT.

V and J are TRBV4-1 and TRBJ2-2; TRBD2 matches 8 bases. V was clipped by 3 bases and J by 5 bases; unmatched bases: 8. The CDR3 extends over 16 amino acids. Germline V lookup: CDR1 MGHRA, CDR2 YSYEKL. CDR3 DNA sequence: TGCGCCAGCAGCCAGGGACTAGTTGTTCGGACCGGGGAGCTGTTTTTT. Translated: CASSQGLVVRTGELFF.

V and J are TRBV11-3 and TRBJ2-5; D unclear. Germline V gene sequence: CDR1 SGHNT, CDR2 YENEEA. There are 11 residues in the CDR3. Trimming shortened V by 3 bases and J by 5 bases, and 4 bases separated the two germline ends. CDR3 sequence (DNA): TGTGCCAGCAGCTTTAGTGAGACCCAGTACTTC. Amino acid sequence: CASSFSETQYF. Full variable domain (missing parts from reference TRBV11-3 and TRBJ2-5): EAGVVQSPRYKIIEKKQPVAFWCNPISGHNTLYWYLQNLGQGPELLIRYENEEAVDDSQLPKDRFSAERLKGVDSTLKIQPAELGDSAVYLCASSFSETQYFGPGTRLLVL.

This rearrangement joins TRBV7-6 to TRBJ2-3; D is possibly TRBD2 (6 bases). This CDR3 has 13 residues. Germline V lookup: CDR1 SGHVS, CDR2 FNYEAQ. V was shortened by 8 bases and J by 4 bases, with 13 bases between the two germline ends. CDR3 in amino acids: CASARGISDTQYF. The CDR3 coding sequence is TGTGCCAGCGCTCGGGGGATTTCAGATACGCAGTATTTT.

This chain joins TRBV5-5 and TRBJ2-1; 14 bases are a match to TRBD2. The CDR3 loop spans 16 amino acids. J lost 10 bases, V lost 2 bases, and 8 bases had no gene match. CDR1 and CDR2 from the germline V gene are SGHKS and YYEKEE (reference sequence). DNA of the CDR3: TGTGCCAGCAGCTTTGAGGGACTAGCGGGAGTGGACGAGCAGTTCTTC. Translated, it gives CASSFEGLAGVDEQFF.

The genes are TRBV6-6 and TRBJ2-7; 9 nucleotides line up with TRBD2. V dropped 0 bases and J dropped 7; count of bases not matched to a gene: 10. Germline V gene sequence: CDR1 MNHNY, CDR2 SVGAGI (reference sequence). This CDR3 region has 16 residues. Written as DNA, the CDR3 is TGTGCCAGCAGTTACTCCCCTAGCGGGGATGAAAGGGAGCAGTACTTC. This codes for CASSYSPSGDEREQYF.

The V gene is TRBV6-1, the J gene TRBJ2-3; 11 bases align to TRBD2. CDR1 and CDR2 (germline): MNHNS, SASEGT. This CDR3 spans 14 amino acids. V gave up 4 bases and J gave up 4 bases; unmatched junction bases: 1. The CDR3, as DNA: TGTGCCAGCAGTGGGACTAGCGGGCCAGATACGCAGTATTTT. Translating it yields CASSGTSGPDTQYF.

V usage is TRBV10-3 and J usage is TRBJ2-2, with TRBD2 matching 13 bases. J was trimmed by 5 bases and V by 10 bases; bases with no gene match: 10. The CDR3 extends over 16 amino acids. Germline V CDR1 and CDR2: ENHRY, SYGVKD. The CDR3 nucleotides are TGTGCCACTTGGACTAGCGGGAGCGGGGTAACCGGGGAGCTGTTTTTT. This sequence encodes CATWTSGSGVTGELFF.

The chain is built from TRBV15 and TRBJ2-5; D is perhaps TRBD1 (6 bases). Trimming took off 2 bases at V and 5 bases at J, with 21 bases between the two ends. Germline V gives CDR1 LNHNV, CDR2 YYDKDF (reference sequence). CDR3 length: 17 residues. The CDR3 region is CATSRTIWDTWGETQYF. Here the CDR3 DNA reads TGTGCCACCAGCAGAACCATTTGGGACACTTGGGGGGAGACCCAGTACTTC. The variable domain in full, with the rest retrieved from reference TRBV15 and TRBJ2-5, is DAMVIQNPRYQVTQFGKPVTLSCSQTLNHNVMYWYQQKSSQAPKLLFHYYDKDFNNEADTPDNFQSRRPNTSFCFLDIRSPGLGDTAMYLCATSRTIWDTWGETQYFGPGTRLLVL.

V usage is TRBV6-5 and J usage is TRBJ1-4; the D is unclear. The CDR3 is 13 amino acids. Trimming removed 0 bases at V and 8 bases at J, with 7 bases between. CDR1 and CDR2 from the germline V gene are MNHEY and SVGAGI. This CDR3 reads CASSYSLGEKLFF. CDR3 nucleotide sequence: TGTGCCAGCAGTTACTCACTCGGGGAAAAACTGTTTTTT.

The chain links TRBV7-2 to TRBJ1-3, with D possibly matching TRBD1 (5 bases). The CDR3 contains 15 residues. V lost 2 bases and J 0 bases, leaving 8 bases between the germline ends. Germline V gives CDR1 SGHTA, CDR2 FQGNSA. The DNA of the CDR3 is TGTGCCAGCAGCTTATCCGGGGGCTCTGGAAACACCATATATTTT. Translated, it gives CASSLSGGSGNTIYF. Variable domain in full (rest from reference TRBV7-2 and TRBJ1-3): GAGVSQSPSNKVTEKGKDVELRCDPISGHTALYWYRQSLGQGLEFLIYFQGNSAPDKSGLPSDRFSAERTGGSVSTLTIQRTQQEDSAVYLCASSLSGGSGNTIYFGEGSWLTVV.

CDR3 residues: CASSIRGEEEKLFF. CDR3 coding DNA: TGTGCCAGTAGTATTCGGGGAGAGGAGGAAAAACTGTTTTTT. The V call is TRBV19, the J call TRBJ1-4; D call uncertain. V was cut by 3 bases and J by 8 bases, with 13 bases left in between. This CDR3 region has 14 residues. Germline assignment: CDR1 LNHDA and CDR2 SQIVND (reference sequence).

The V and J genes are TRBV19 and TRBJ2-7; TRBD2 is a possible D gene (5 bases). V was shortened by 3 bases and J by 2 bases, with 8 bases between the two germline ends. The V gene's germline CDR1 is LNHDA and CDR2 SQIVND (reference sequence). The CDR3 consists of 13 residues. CDR3 loop: CASSIEGAYEQYF. The DNA of the CDR3 is TGTGCCAGTAGTATTGAGGGCGCCTACGAGCAGTACTTC.

The chain recombines TRBV6-5 with TRBJ2-7; perhaps TRBD1 as D (6 bases). Germline CDR1 reads MNHEY; CDR2 reads SVGAGI. V lost 4 bases and J lost 4, with 17 bases in between. The CDR3 has 15 residues. As DNA, the CDR3 is TGTGCCAGCAGTTCCATCCCCCCAGGGGCGTACGAGCAGTACTTC. Its translation: CASSSIPPGAYEQYF.

This clone was seen only once. V is TRBV29-1 and J is TRBJ2-7; D is ambiguous. Germline V gene lookup returns CDR1 SQVTM and CDR2 ANQGSEA. The CDR3 consists of 13 residues. V gave up 4 bases and J gave up 2 bases, with 12 bases separating them. CDR3 DNA sequence: TGCAGCGTTGTCCCTGACACCGCCTACGAGCAGTACTTC. This encodes CSVVPDTAYEQYF.

About this clone itself: A read error may account for a junction end that differs from germline. The chain links TRBV7-9 to TRBJ2-5; TRBD1 is a possible D gene (6 bases). The CDR3 length is 14 residues. Germline CDR1 is SEHNR and CDR2 is FQNEAQ (reference sequence). CDR3 sequence (DNA): TGTGCCAGCAGCACACAGGGATCTGGAGAGCCCCAGTACTTC. This translates into CASSTQGSGEPQYF. The full variable domain, its missing parts supplied by reference TRBV7-9 and TRBJ2-5, is DTGVSQNPRHKITKRGQNVTFRCDPISEHNRLYWYRQTLGQGPEFLTYFQNEAQLEKSRLLSDRFSAERPKGSFSTLEIQRTEQGDSAMYLCASSTQGSGEPQYFGPGTRLLVL.

J is TRBJ2-1 and V is TRBV2; D is unclear. This CDR3 region has 11 residues. V was shortened by 3 bases and J by 8 bases, with 5 bases between the two germline ends. CDR1 is SNHLY, CDR2 FYNNEI, per germline. In DNA form, the CDR3 reads TGTGCCAGCAGTGAGTACTATGAGCAGTTCTTC. Its protein product is CASSEYYEQFF.

In its sample, this clone was seen a few times. CDR3 nucleotides: TGTGCCAGCAGCTTAATGGCCGGGACAGGGAACACCGGGGAGCTGTTTTTT. Its protein product is CASSLMAGTGNTGELFF. The chain uses TRBV11-3 and TRBJ2-2, with TRBD1 matching 8 bases. J gave up 1 base and V 2 bases, and 6 bases lay outside the gene matches. Germline lookup yields CDR1 SGHNT and CDR2 YENEEA. The CDR3 is 17 residues long.

The gene calls are TRBV27 and TRBJ2-1; D gene uncertain. Germline loops: CDR1 MNHEY, CDR2 SMNVEV (reference sequence). The CDR3 spans 14 residues. V shed 4 bases and J shed 0 bases, with 7 bases lying between them. CDR3 DNA sequence: TGTGCCAGCAGTTCTATTAGCTCCTACAATGAGCAGTTCTTC. Amino acid sequence: CASSSISSYNEQFF.

As DNA, the CDR3 is TGTGCCAGCATCGGCAGGGCCAATGAGCAGTTCTTC. Translating gives CASIGRANEQFF. The V call is TRBV2, the J call TRBJ2-1; D is possibly TRBD1 (5 bases). Trimming pared 7 bases from V and 6 bases from J, leaving 10 bases between. The CDR3 consists of 12 residues. Germline V gene sequence: CDR1 SNHLY, CDR2 FYNNEI.